The subject of this entry is one T cell receptor (beta chain). The germline gene is not matched at one end of the junction; a read error may be the cause. Bulk tissue was left unsorted, and RNA and DNA were co-extracted from around 18-30 mg of it. Every tumor sample held more than 85% viable tumor cells. The sample originates from a study of tumor-infiltrating lymphocytes in primary liver carcinoma. TCR beta cDNA was made from around 460 ng total RNA with a constant-region primer. Slightly modified ARM-PCR, run as three nested multiplex PCR rounds, produced the TCR beta libraries. Use of TRBV1-TRBV30 forward primers with a C-beta reverse primer characterized the first two PCR rounds, which lasted about 10 cycles each. TCRdb reprocessed the multiplex PCR reads with MiXCR, giving one entry per CDR3 protein. In the table there are about 19,000 distinct CDR3 sequences, 60% to 85% of which are singletons.

This CDR3 comprises 13 residues. CDR1 is SGHNT, CDR2 YENEEA, per germline. This TCR derives from a woman younger than 45 with primary liver carcinoma and hepatitis B virus infection. Specimen: liver tumor tissue from sampling region 4. Subset reported: tumor region T4, right-lateral pole. J is TRBJ2-1 and V is TRBV11-3; 10 nucleotides match TRBD2. CDR3 amino acids: CVGASGSGNEQLF. The CDR3 nucleotides are TGTGTCGGCGCTAGCGGGAGTGGGAACGAGCAGTTATTC.